Given below is one TCR beta chain in context. Antigen unknown. The length of the CDR3 is 14 residues. Trimming stripped 5 bases from V and 2 bases from J, with 16 bases between. Germline V CDR1 and CDR2: SQVTM, ANQGSEA. This entry is derived from a study of graft-versus-host responses after intestinal transplantation. TCRdb's table, derived via immunoSEQ multiplex PCR, lists solely in-frame clones and lacks some. The sample has about 110,000 clones; over 80% are singletons. Findings and caveats of the study: Investigators detected GvH clones in recipient marrow, with some emerging earlier in ileum or blood.

The receptor's source is a human donor who was the organ donor for an intestinal transplant. V and J are TRBV29-1 and TRBJ2-7; no reliable D call. The input for sequencing was unstimulated CD4+ T cells sorted from spleen or lymph node cells, taken before transplant. The CDR3 region has the DNA TGCAGCGTTAGTGATTTGAGGTGGGCCTACGAGCAGTACTTC. Its translation: CSVSDLRWAYEQYF.